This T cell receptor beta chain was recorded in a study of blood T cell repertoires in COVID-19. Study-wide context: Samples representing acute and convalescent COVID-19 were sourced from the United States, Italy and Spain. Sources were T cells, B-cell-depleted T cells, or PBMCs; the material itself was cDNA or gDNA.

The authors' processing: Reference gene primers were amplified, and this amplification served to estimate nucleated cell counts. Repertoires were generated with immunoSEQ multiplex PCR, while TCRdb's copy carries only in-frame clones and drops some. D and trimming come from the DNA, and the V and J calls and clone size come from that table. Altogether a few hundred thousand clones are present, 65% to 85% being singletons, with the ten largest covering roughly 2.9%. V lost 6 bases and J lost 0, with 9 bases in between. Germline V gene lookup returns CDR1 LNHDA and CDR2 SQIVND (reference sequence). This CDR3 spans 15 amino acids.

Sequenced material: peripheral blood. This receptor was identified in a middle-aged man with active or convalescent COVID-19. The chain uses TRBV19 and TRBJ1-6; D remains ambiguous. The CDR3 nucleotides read TGTGCCAGTAGAGCGGCCTTCTCCTATAATTCACCCCTCCACTTT. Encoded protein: CASRAAFSYNSPLHF.